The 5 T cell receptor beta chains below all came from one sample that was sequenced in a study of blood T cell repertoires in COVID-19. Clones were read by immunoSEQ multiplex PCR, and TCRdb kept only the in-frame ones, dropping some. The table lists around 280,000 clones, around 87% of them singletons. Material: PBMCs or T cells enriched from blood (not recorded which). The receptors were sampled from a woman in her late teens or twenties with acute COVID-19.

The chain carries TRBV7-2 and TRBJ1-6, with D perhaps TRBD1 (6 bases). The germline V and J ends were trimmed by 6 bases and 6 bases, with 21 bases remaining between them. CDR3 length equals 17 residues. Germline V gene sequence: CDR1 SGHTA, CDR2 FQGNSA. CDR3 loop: CASRRVQGSVFNSPLHF. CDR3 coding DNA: TGTGCCAGCAGGAGGGTGCAGGGGTCAGTATTTAATTCACCCCTCCACTTT.

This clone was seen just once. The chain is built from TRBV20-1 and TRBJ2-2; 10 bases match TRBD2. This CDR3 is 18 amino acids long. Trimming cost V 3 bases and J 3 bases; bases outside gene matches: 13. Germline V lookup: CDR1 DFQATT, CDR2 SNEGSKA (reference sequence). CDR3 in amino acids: CSASSSPSGSLDTGELFF. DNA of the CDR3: TGCAGTGCTAGTTCTTCACCTAGCGGGAGCCTCGACACCGGGGAGCTGTTTTTT.

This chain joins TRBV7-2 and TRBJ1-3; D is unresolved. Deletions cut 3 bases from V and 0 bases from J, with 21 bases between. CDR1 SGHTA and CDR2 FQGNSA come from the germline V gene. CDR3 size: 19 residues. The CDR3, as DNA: TGTGCCAGCAGCTTCGTTTCCTCCCTACTGACTTCCTCTGGAAACACCATATATTTT. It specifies CASSFVSSLLTSSGNTIYF.

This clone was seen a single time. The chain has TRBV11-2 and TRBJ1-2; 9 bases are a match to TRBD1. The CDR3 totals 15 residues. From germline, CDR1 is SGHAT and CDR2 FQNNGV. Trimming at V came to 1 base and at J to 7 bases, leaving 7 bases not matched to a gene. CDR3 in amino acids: CASSLAGQGSRGYTF. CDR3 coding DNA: TGTGCCAGCAGCTTAGCGGGACAGGGTTCGCGTGGCTACACCTTC.

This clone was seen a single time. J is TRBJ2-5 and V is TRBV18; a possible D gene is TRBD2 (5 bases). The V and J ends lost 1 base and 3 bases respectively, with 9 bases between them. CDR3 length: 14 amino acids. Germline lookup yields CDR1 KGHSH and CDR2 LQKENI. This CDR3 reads CASSPRTGKETQYF. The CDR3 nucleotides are TGTGCCAGCTCACCACGAACGGGAAAAGAGACCCAGTACTTC. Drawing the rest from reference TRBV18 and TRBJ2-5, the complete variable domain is NAGVMQNPRHLVRRRGQEARLRCSPMKGHSHVYWYRQLPEEGLKFMVYLQKENIIDESGMPKERFSAEFPKEGPSILRIQQVVRGDSAAYFCASSPRTGKETQYFGPGTRLLVL.